The entry below gives a single T cell receptor beta chain sequence along with its context. Its antigen remains unidentified. This record belongs to a study of blood T cells in healthy people across ages. Study-level findings and limits: The fall in TCR beta diversity per million T cells was roughly linear with age. Donor CMV infection status was unknown, possibly confounding age-related changes in expanded clonotypes. With naive T cell percentage, TCR beta diversity showed a strong correlation.

Per-sample yields of isolated PBMCs were at least 6 million. V lost 4 bases and J 0 bases, leaving 13 bases between the germline ends. From germline, CDR1 is LGHDT and CDR2 YNNKEL (reference sequence). This CDR3 comprises 16 residues. The authors ran a second PCR of 7 to 11 cycles using a sample-barcoded 5' primer and a J-beta primer mix. TCRdb re-called the 5' RACE reads with MiXCR, one entry per CDR3 protein. The sample yields some 1.6 million distinct CDR3 sequences, about 35% seen once. The TCR originated in a woman aged 25 to 45 in good health. The gene calls are TRBV3-1 and TRBJ2-4, with D possibly matching TRBD2 (5 bases). The sample taken for sequencing was blood. DNA of the CDR3: TGTGCCAGCAGCCTTGGCCTAGGACTAGCCAAAAACATTCAGTACTTC. This translates into CASSLGLGLAKNIQYF.